Below, 9 T cell receptor beta chains from the same sample are listed, as sequenced in a study of CD8 T cells in ankylosing spondylitis. MiXCR, applied by TCRdb to the 5' RACE reads, yields one record per CDR3 protein. The sample yields some 140,000 distinct CDR3 sequences, 6.5% to 8.5% seen once. The sequencing input was synovial fluid, either unsorted or a sorted T cell fraction (not recorded which). The receptors stem from a male donor with ankylosing spondylitis.

This clonotype appeared a few times. The chain has TRBV12-3 or TRBV12-4 and TRBJ2-4; D is possibly TRBD2 (6 bases). The length of the CDR3 is 14 residues. V lost 3 bases, J lost 5 bases, and 11 bases lay in between. DNA for the CDR3: TGTGCCAGCAGTTTTGGAGGGATCGAAAACATTCAGTACTTC. Translation gives CASSFGGIENIQYF.

The chain links TRBV7-9 to TRBJ1-5; 8 nucleotides agree with TRBD1. This CDR3 spans 13 amino acids. J was trimmed by 7 bases and V by 3 bases; bases with no gene match: 2. Germline loops: CDR1 SEHNR, CDR2 FQNEAQ (reference sequence). The CDR3 sequence: CASSFSGGQPQHF. DNA of the CDR3: TGTGCCAGCAGCTTTTCAGGGGGCCAGCCCCAGCATTTT.

This clonotype was counted ten times or more. The chain combines TRBV20-1 with TRBJ2-1; 15 positions match TRBD2. This CDR3 is 15 amino acids long. Germline CDR1 DFQATT, CDR2 SNEGSKA (reference sequence). CDR3 DNA: TGCAGGGGGACTAGCGGGGGGCCGTCCTACAATGAGCAGTTCTTC. Amino acids: CRGTSGGPSYNEQFF.

The rearrangement uses TRBV28 and TRBJ1-5; D remains unclear. The CDR3 contains 15 residues. Germline V gene data show CDR1 as MDHEN and CDR2 as SYDVKM. Between the trimmed V and J ends, which lost 5 bases and 2 bases, there was a span of 13 bases. CDR3 nucleotides: TGTGCCAGCAGTATGGGCGCCGAGGGCAATCAGCCCCAGCATTTT. This translates into CASSMGAEGNQPQHF.

This clonotype showed up just a few times. The rearrangement uses TRBV6-2 or TRBV6-3 and TRBJ2-3; D might be TRBD2 (5 bases). Trimming cost V 10 bases and J 1 base, with 12 bases left between them. Germline CDR1 is MNHEY and CDR2 is SVGEGT. There are 13 residues in the CDR3. The CDR3 spells CATRKLGTDTQYF. CDR3 sequence (DNA): TGTGCCACCAGAAAACTAGGCACAGATACGCAGTATTTT.

The gene calls are TRBV5-1 and TRBJ2-7; no definite D call. Per germline, CDR1 SGHRS and CDR2 YFSETQ. Between the trimmed V and J ends, which lost 1 base and 2 bases, there was a span of 7 bases. This CDR3 has 13 amino acids. CDR3 residues: CASSLPETYEQYF. The CDR3 DNA sequence: TGCGCCAGCAGCTTGCCAGAAACCTACGAGCAGTACTTC.

This clonotype was recorded at least ten times. This chain uses TRBV5-1 with TRBJ1-6, with D tentatively TRBD1 (5 bases). The CDR3 is made up of 16 amino acids. Germline assignment: CDR1 SGHRS and CDR2 YFSETQ. The ends were cut back, 4 bases at V and 9 bases at J, with 20 bases in the middle. The CDR3 loop reads CASSRDAGTSFSPLHF. CDR3 DNA sequence: TGCGCCAGCAGCCGCGACGCCGGGACGTCTTTTTCACCCCTCCACTTT. The full variable domain, its missing parts supplied by reference TRBV5-1 and TRBJ1-6, is KAGVTQTPRYLIKTRGQQVTLSCSPISGHRSVSWYQQTPGQGLQFLFEYFSETQRNKGNFPGRFSGRQFSNSRSEMNVSTLELGDSALYLCASSRDAGTSFSPLHFGNGTRLTVT.

This sequence joins TRBV3-1 and TRBJ2-1; TRBD2 agrees at 8 bases. With V trimmed by 1 base and J by 10 bases, 9 bases remained unmatched. CDR3 length: 15 residues. CDR1 is LGHDT, CDR2 YNNKEL, per germline (reference sequence). The CDR3 sequence is CASSQVQGRGGEQFF. Here the CDR3 DNA reads TGTGCCAGCAGCCAAGTCCAGGGCCGGGGGGGAGAGCAGTTCTTC.

The V and J genes are TRBV5-1 and TRBJ2-5; TRBD2 matches at 8 bases. The CDR3 totals 14 residues. The V segment lost 4 bases and the J segment 7 bases; nucleotides outside the gene matches: 9. Per germline, CDR1 SGHRS and CDR2 YFSETQ. CDR3 nucleotide sequence: TGCGCCAGCAGCGAAACTAGCGGAGTACGGACCCAGTACTTC. Translating it yields CASSETSGVRTQYF. The full variable domain, with the rest looked up from reference TRBV5-1 and TRBJ2-5, is KAGVTQTPRYLIKTRGQQVTLSCSPISGHRSVSWYQQTPGQGLQFLFEYFSETQRNKGNFPGRFSGRQFSNSRSEMNVSTLELGDSALYLCASSETSGVRTQYFGPGTRLLVL.